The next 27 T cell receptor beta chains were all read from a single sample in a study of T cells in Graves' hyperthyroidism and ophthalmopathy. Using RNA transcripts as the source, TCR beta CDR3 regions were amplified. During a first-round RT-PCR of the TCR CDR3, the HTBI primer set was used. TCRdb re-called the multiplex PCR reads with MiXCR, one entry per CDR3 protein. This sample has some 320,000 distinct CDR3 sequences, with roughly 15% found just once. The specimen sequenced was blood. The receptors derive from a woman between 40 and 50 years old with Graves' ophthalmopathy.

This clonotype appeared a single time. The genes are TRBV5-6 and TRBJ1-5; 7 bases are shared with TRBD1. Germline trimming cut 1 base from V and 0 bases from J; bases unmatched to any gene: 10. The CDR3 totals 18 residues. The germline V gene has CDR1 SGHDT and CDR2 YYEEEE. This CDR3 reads CASSLFRTGGYSNQPQHF. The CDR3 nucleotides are TGTGCCAGCAGCTTGTTCCGGACAGGTGGCTATAGCAATCAGCCCCAGCATTTT.

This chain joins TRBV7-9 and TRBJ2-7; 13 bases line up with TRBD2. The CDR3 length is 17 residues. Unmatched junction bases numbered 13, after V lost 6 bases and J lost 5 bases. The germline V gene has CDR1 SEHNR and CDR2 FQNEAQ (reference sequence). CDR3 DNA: TGTGCCAGCAGACGTCCGGGACTAGCGGGGACGGGCGACGAGCAGTACTTC. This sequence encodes CASRRPGLAGTGDEQYF.

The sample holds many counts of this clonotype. CDR3 DNA sequence: TGTGCCAGTGGTTTCACTGAAGCTTTCTTT. Translation: CASGFTEAFF. The chain recombines TRBV19 with TRBJ1-1; D not certain. Trimming removed 8 bases from V and 4 bases from J, with 5 bases in between. CDR1 is LNHDA and CDR2 is SQIVND in the germline V gene (reference sequence). The CDR3 is 10 residues long.

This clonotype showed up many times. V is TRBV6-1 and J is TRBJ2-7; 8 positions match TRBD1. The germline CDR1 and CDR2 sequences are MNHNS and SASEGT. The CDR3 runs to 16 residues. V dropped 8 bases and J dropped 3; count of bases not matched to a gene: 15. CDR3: CASHLLGQGVYYEQYF. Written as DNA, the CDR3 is TGTGCCAGCCACCTCCTAGGACAGGGCGTTTACTACGAGCAGTACTTC.

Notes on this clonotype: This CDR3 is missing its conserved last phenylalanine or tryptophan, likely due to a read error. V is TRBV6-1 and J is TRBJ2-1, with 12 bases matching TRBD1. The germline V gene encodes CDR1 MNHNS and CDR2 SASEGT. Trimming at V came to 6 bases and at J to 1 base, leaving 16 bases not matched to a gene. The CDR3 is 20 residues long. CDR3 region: CASSLTGTGGARRSYNEQFS. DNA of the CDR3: TGTGCCAGCAGCTTGACCGGGACAGGGGGCGCGAGAAGGTCCTACAATGAGCAGTTCTCC.

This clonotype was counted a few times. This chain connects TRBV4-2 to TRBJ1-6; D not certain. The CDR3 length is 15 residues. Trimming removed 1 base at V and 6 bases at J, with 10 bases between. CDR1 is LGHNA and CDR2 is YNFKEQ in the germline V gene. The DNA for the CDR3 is TGTGCCAGCAGCCAAGGCCTAGAACCTAATTCACCCCTCCACTTT. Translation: CASSQGLEPNSPLHF.

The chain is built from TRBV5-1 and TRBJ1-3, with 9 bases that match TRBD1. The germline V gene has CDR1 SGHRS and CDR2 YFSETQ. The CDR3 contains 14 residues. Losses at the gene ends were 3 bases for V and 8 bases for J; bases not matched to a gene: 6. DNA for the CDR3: TGCGCCAGCAGCTGGAGACAGGGGGGAGACACCATATATTTT. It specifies CASSWRQGGDTIYF. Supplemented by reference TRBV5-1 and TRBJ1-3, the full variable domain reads KAGVTQTPRYLIKTRGQQVTLSCSPISGHRSVSWYQQTPGQGLQFLFEYFSETQRNKGNFPGRFSGRQFSNSRSEMNVSTLELGDSALYLCASSWRQGGDTIYFGEGSWLTVV.

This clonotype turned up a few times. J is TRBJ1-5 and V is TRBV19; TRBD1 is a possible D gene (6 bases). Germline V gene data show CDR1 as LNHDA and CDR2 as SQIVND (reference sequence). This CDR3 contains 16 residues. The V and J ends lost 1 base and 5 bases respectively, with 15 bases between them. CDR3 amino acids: CASSIGGGYGYQPQHF. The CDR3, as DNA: TGTGCCAGTAGTATAGGAGGGGGGTATGGATATCAGCCCCAGCATTTT.

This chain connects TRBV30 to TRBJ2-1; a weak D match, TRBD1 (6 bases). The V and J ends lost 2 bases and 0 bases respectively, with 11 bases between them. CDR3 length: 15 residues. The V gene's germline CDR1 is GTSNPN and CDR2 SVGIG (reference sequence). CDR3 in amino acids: CAWSPRGSSYNEQFF. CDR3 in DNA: TGTGCCTGGAGTCCCAGGGGTAGCTCCTACAATGAGCAGTTCTTC.

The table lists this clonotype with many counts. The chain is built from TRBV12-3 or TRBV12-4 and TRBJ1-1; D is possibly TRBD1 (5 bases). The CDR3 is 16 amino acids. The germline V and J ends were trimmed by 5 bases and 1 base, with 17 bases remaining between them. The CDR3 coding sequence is TGTGCCAGCAGTCCCGGCGGGGGAAGGGGGAACACTGAAGCTTTCTTT. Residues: CASSPGGGRGNTEAFF.

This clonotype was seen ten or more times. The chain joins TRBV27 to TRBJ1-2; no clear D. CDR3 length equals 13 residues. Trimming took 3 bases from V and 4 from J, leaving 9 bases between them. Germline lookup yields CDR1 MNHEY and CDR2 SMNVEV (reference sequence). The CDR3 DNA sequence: TGTGCCAGCAGTTTCCTGGGAGGCTATGGCTACACCTTC. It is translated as CASSFLGGYGYTF.

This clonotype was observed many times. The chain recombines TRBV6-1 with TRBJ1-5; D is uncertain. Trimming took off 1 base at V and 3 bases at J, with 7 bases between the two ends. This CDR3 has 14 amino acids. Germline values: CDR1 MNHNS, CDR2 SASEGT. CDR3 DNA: TGTGCCAGCAGTGAAGGGCCCATCAATCAGCCCCAGCATTTT. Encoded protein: CASSEGPINQPQHF.

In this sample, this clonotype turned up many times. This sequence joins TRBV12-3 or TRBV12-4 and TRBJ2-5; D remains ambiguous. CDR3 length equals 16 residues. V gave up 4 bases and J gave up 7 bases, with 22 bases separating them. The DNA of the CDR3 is TGTGCCAGCAGTTCTTCCGGGCCTCTTTCTACTGGGACCCAGTACTTC. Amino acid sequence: CASSSSGPLSTGTQYF.

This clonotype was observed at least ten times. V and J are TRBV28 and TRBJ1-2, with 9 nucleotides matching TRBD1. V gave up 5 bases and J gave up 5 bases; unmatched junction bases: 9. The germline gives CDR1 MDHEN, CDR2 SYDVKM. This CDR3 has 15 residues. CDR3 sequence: CASSPVRTGAYGYTF. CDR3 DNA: TGTGCCAGCAGTCCAGTACGGACAGGGGCGTATGGCTACACCTTC.

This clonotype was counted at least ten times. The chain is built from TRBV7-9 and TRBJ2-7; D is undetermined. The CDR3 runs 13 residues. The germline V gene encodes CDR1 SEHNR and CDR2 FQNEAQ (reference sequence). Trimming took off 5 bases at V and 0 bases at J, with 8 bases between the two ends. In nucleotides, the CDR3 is TGTGCCAGCAGCGGTTACCCCTCCTACGAGCAGTACTTC. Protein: CASSGYPSYEQYF.

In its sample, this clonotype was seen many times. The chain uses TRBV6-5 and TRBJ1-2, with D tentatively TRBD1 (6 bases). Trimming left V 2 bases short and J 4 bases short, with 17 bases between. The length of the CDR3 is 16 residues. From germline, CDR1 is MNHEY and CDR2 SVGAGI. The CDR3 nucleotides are TGTGCCAGCAGTTACATCCCTACAGGGTTGGGCTATGGCTACACCTTC. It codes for CASSYIPTGLGYGYTF.

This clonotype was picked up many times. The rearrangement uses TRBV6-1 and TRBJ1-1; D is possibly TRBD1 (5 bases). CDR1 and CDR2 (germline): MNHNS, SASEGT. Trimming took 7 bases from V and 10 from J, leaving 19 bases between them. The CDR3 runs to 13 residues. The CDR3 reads CASTSSSGTSAFF. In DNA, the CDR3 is TGTGCCAGCACCTCCTCTTCGGGGACCTCAGCTTTCTTT.

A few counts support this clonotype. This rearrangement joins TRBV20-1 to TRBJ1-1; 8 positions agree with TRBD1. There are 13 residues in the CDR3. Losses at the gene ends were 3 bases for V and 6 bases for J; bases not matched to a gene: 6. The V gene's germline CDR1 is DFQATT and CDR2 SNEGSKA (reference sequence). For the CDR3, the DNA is TGCAGTGCTAGTCAGGGGGCGTTGGCTGAAGCTTTCTTT. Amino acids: CSASQGALAEAFF.

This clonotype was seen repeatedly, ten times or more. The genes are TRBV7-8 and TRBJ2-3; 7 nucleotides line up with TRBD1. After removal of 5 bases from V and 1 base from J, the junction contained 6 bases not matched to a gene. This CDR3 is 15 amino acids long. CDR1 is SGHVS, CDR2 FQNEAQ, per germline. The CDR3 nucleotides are TGTGCCAGCAGCCGCAGACAGGGCGGCACAGATACGCAGTATTTT. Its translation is CASSRRQGGTDTQYF.

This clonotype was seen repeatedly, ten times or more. This chain's CDR3 is CASSPRTGVQPQHF. The CDR3 DNA follows: TGTGCCAGCAGCCCTCGGACAGGCGTTCAGCCCCAGCATTTT. The gene calls are TRBV3-1 and TRBJ1-5; 7 bases fit TRBD1. The germline CDR1 and CDR2 sequences are LGHDT and YNNKEL (reference sequence). The junction had 6 bases not matched to a gene; V was cut back by 4 bases and J by 6 bases. The CDR3 loop spans 14 amino acids.

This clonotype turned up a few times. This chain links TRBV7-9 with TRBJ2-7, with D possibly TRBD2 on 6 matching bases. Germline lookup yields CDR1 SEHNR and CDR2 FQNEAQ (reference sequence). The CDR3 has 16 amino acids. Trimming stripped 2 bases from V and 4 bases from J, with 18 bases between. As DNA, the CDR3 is TGTGCCAGCAGCTTACCAGGCGGGACCGGGATTTACGAGCAGTACTTC. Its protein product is CASSLPGGTGIYEQYF. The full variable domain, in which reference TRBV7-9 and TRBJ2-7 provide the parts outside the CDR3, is DTGVSQNPRHKITKRGQNVTFRCDPISEHNRLYWYRQTLGQGPEFLTYFQNEAQLEKSRLLSDRFSAERPKGSFSTLEIQRTEQGDSAMYLCASSLPGGTGIYEQYFGPGTRLTVT.

In nucleotides, the CDR3 is TGTGCCAGCAGCCAAGCCCAGGTATCACCCCTCCACTTT. It translates to CASSQAQVSPLHF. This chain links TRBV3-1 with TRBJ1-6, with D uncertain. Germline CDR1 LGHDT, CDR2 YNNKEL (reference sequence). This CDR3 region has 13 residues. Trimming took off 1 base at V and 10 bases at J, with 8 bases between the two ends.

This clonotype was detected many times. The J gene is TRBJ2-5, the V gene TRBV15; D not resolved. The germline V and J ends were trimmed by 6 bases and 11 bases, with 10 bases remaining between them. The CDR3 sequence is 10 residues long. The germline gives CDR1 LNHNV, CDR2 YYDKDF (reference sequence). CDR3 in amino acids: CATRVLNQYF. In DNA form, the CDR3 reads TGTGCCACCAGGGTGTTGAATCAGTACTTC.

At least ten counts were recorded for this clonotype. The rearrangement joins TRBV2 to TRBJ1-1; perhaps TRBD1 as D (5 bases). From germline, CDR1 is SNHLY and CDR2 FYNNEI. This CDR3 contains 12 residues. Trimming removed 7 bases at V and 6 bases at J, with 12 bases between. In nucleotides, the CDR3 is TGTGCCAGCAAAGGCAGCAGGGCTGAAGCTTTCTTT. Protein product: CASKGSRAEAFF.

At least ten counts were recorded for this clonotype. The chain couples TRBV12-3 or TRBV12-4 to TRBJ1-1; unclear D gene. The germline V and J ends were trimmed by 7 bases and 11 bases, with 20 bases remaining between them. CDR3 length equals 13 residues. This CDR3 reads CASTRRNHGLAFF. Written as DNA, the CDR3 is TGTGCCAGCACTCGAAGGAACCACGGACTCGCTTTCTTT.

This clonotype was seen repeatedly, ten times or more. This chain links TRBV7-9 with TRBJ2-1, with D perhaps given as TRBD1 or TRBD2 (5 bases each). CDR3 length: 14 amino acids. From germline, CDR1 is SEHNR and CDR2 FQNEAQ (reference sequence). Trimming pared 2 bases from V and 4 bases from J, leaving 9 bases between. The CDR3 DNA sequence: TGTGCCAGCAGCTTAAGGGGAGAGTACAATGAGCAGTTCTTC. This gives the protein CASSLRGEYNEQFF.

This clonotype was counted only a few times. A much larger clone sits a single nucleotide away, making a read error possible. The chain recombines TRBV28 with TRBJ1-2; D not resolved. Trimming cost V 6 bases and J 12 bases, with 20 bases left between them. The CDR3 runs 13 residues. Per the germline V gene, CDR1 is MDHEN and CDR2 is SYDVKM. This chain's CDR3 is CASSSTTAIGHTF. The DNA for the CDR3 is TGTGCCAGCAGCAGTACGACCGCTATAGGCCACACCTTC.